These 29 T cell receptor beta chains came from one sample sequenced in a study of response to subunit inactivated influenza vaccine. TCRdb re-derived calls from the RT-PCR reads in MiXCR, one entry per CDR3 protein. The sample yields about 800,000 distinct CDR3 sequences, around 21% seen once. Material: PBMCs from blood, obtained more than 4 days after vaccination. These receptors were obtained from a man between 45 and 60 years old who received an inactivated influenza vaccine.

This clonotype was detected a few times. This chain links TRBV10-3 with TRBJ2-7; TRBD2 aligns across 7 bases. The V gene's germline CDR1 is ENHRY and CDR2 SYGVKD. V lost 7 bases and J lost 4; bases outside the gene matches: 10. The CDR3 covers 14 residues. Here the CDR3 DNA reads TGTGCCATCACCGACGGACTAGATAAATACGAGCAGTACTTC. It encodes CAITDGLDKYEQYF.

This clonotype was recorded a few times. The chain employs TRBV20-1 and TRBJ2-7; TRBD2 aligns across 8 bases. Germline V gene sequence: CDR1 DFQATT, CDR2 SNEGSKA (reference sequence). CDR3 size: 15 residues. The J segment lost 6 bases and the V segment lost 1 base, leaving 11 bases of the junction unmatched. CDR3 loop: CSARVLPGLGVEQYF. The DNA of the CDR3 is TGCAGTGCTAGAGTCCTACCGGGACTAGGAGTCGAGCAGTACTTC.

This clonotype was seen a handful of times. The rearrangement uses TRBV12-3 or TRBV12-4 and TRBJ1-3; no clear D gene. Trimming stripped 1 base from V and 0 bases from J, with 7 bases between. CDR3 length: 15 residues. CDR3 region: CASSLGFPSGNTIYF. The CDR3 DNA follows: TGTGCCAGCAGTTTAGGTTTCCCCTCTGGAAACACCATATATTTT.

Here the CDR3 reads CASSLGQGETYEQYF. CDR3 nucleotides: TGTGCCAGCAGTTTGGGACAGGGGGAAACCTACGAGCAGTACTTC. The gene calls are TRBV27 and TRBJ2-7; 11 bases are a match to TRBD1. The CDR3 runs to 15 residues. Unmatched junction bases numbered 3, after V lost 3 bases and J lost 2 bases. Germline V lookup: CDR1 MNHEY, CDR2 SMNVEV (reference sequence).

The rearrangement joins TRBV12-3 or TRBV12-4 to TRBJ2-1, with TRBD2 matching over 11 bases. Germline trimming cut 3 bases from V and 7 bases from J; bases unmatched to any gene: 11. The CDR3 runs 17 residues. The CDR3 sequence: CASSLKVAGGPLNEQFF. The CDR3 DNA reads as TGTGCCAGCAGTTTGAAAGTAGCGGGAGGGCCTCTGAATGAGCAGTTCTTC.

This clonotype showed up just a few times. This chain links TRBV6-2 or TRBV6-3 with TRBJ2-7, with 11 bases that match TRBD2. The germline V gene encodes CDR1 MNHEY and CDR2 SVGEGT. After removal of 5 bases from V and 3 bases from J, the junction contained 3 bases not matched to a gene. This CDR3 region has 14 residues. The chain's CDR3 is CASSRTSGFYEQYF. CDR3 bases: TGTGCCAGCAGTAGGACTAGCGGGTTCTACGAGCAGTACTTC.

This clonotype was seen more than once but under ten times. For the CDR3, the DNA is TGTGCCAGCAGAGACGGGACAGGATTTTACAATGAGCAGTTCTTC. Encoded protein: CASRDGTGFYNEQFF. The chain couples TRBV6-1 to TRBJ2-1; 8 nucleotides match TRBD1. V was pared by 6 bases and J by 4 bases, with 8 bases of the junction left unmatched. Germline assignment: CDR1 MNHNS and CDR2 SASEGT. The CDR3 sequence is 15 residues long.

This clonotype came up many times. CDR3 protein: CASSQPNEEKQFF. The CDR3 nucleotides read TGTGCCAGCAGCCAACCGAATGAGGAGAAGCAGTTCTTC. The J gene is TRBJ2-1, the V gene TRBV12-3 or TRBV12-4; the D is unclear. Trimming took off 6 bases at V and 11 bases at J, with 17 bases between the two ends. This CDR3 has 13 residues.

This clonotype turned up a few times. The chain uses TRBV12-3 or TRBV12-4 and TRBJ2-3; 13 nucleotides match TRBD2. The CDR3 runs 16 residues. V shed 5 bases and J 3 bases; nucleotides not matched to a gene: 5. CDR3 DNA: TGTGCCAGCAGTACGACTAGCGGGGGGCCTACAGATACGCAGTATTTT. This encodes CASSTTSGGPTDTQYF.

This clonotype was counted many times. The gene calls are TRBV7-2 and TRBJ2-7; D tentatively reads TRBD1 or TRBD2 (5 bases each). CDR1 and CDR2 from the germline V gene are SGHTA and FQGNSA. Trimming removed 1 base at V and 8 bases at J, with 18 bases between. The CDR3 runs to 15 residues. As DNA, the CDR3 is TGTGCCAGCAGCTTAGTCCCGGGACCGGGCTCCCAGCAGTACTTC. It translates to CASSLVPGPGSQQYF.

The J gene is TRBJ2-2, the V gene TRBV2; possibly TRBD1 or TRBD2 for D (5 bases each). V was clipped by 3 bases and J by 0 bases, with 11 bases between them. There are 16 residues in the CDR3. Per the germline V gene, CDR1 is SNHLY and CDR2 is FYNNEI. The CDR3 bases are TGTGCCAGCAGTGAGGGGTGGGACCCGAACACCGGGGAGCTGTTTTTT. This encodes CASSEGWDPNTGELFF.

The rearrangement links TRBV15 to TRBJ2-2; unclear D gene. V was pared by 0 bases and J by 6 bases, with 5 bases between. CDR1 is LNHNV, CDR2 YYDKDF, per germline (reference sequence). The CDR3 totals 13 residues. The CDR3 DNA sequence: TGTGCCACCAGCAGAGATAAGGCCGGGGAGCTGTTTTTT. Protein sequence: CATSRDKAGELFF.

This clonotype was detected a few times. The chain joins TRBV10-3 to TRBJ1-6; D remains ambiguous. The germline V and J ends were trimmed by 10 bases and 7 bases, with 14 bases remaining between them. From germline, CDR1 is ENHRY and CDR2 SYGVKD. The CDR3 length is 13 residues. CDR3 nucleotides: TGTGCCACCCAGGAGGCACCAAATTCACCCCTCCACTTT. This sequence encodes CATQEAPNSPLHF.

The rearrangement links TRBV20-1 to TRBJ1-4; D not certain. The CDR3 is 15 residues long. The germline V and J ends were trimmed by 0 bases and 0 bases, with 8 bases remaining between them. CDR1 is DFQATT and CDR2 is SNEGSKA in the germline V gene (reference sequence). CDR3 sequence reads: CSARDTVATNEKLFF. As DNA, the CDR3 is TGCAGTGCTAGAGATACAGTAGCAACTAATGAAAAACTGTTTTTT.

This chain joins TRBV20-1 and TRBJ2-5; D is undetermined. From germline, CDR1 is DFQATT and CDR2 SNEGSKA (reference sequence). The V and J ends lost 1 base and 4 bases respectively, with 10 bases between them. The CDR3 is made up of 13 amino acids. The CDR3 sequence: CSARAQAVETQYF. In DNA form, the CDR3 reads TGCAGTGCTAGAGCCCAGGCTGTAGAGACCCAGTACTTC.

The chain links TRBV6-5 to TRBJ1-2; maybe TRBD1 (5 bases). The CDR3 consists of 14 residues. The V end was cut by 0 bases, the J end by 4 bases, with 9 bases between. Germline V gene lookup returns CDR1 MNHEY and CDR2 SVGAGI. In DNA form, the CDR3 reads TGTGCCAGCAGTTACTCGACTGGGGGCTATGGCTACACCTTC. It is translated as CASSYSTGGYGYTF.

Concerning this clonotype itself: This may arise from a read error, as a much more abundant clone is one base away. The chain has TRBV20-1 and TRBJ2-5; 12 nucleotides agree with TRBD2. V trimming: 1 base; J trimming: 4 bases; junction bases outside the gene matches: 4. This CDR3 contains 15 residues. Germline assignment: CDR1 DFQATT and CDR2 SNEGSKA (reference sequence). In DNA form, the CDR3 reads TGCAGTGCTAGAGGGGGACTAGCGGGCCTAGAGACCCAGTACTTC. It yields the protein CSARGGLAGLETQYF.

This chain connects TRBV4-1 to TRBJ1-6; the D gene is possibly TRBD1 (5 bases). V lost 3 bases and J 13 bases, leaving 13 bases between the germline ends. The CDR3 spans 13 residues. The germline CDR1 and CDR2 sequences are MGHRA and YSYEKL. CDR3 in amino acids: CASSQAPGFPLHF. In DNA form, the CDR3 reads TGCGCCAGCAGCCAGGCCCCAGGGTTCCCCCTCCACTTT.

The chain joins TRBV5-1 to TRBJ2-3; D not certain. The CDR3 covers 14 residues. Per germline, CDR1 SGHRS and CDR2 YFSETQ. Trimming took off 4 bases at V and 1 base at J, with 10 bases between the two ends. CDR3 bases: TGCGCCAGCAGCGGCTCTACAGGCACAGATACGCAGTATTTT. Protein product: CASSGSTGTDTQYF. The variable domain in full, with the rest retrieved from reference TRBV5-1 and TRBJ2-3, is KAGVTQTPRYLIKTRGQQVTLSCSPISGHRSVSWYQQTPGQGLQFLFEYFSETQRNKGNFPGRFSGRQFSNSRSEMNVSTLELGDSALYLCASSGSTGTDTQYFGPGTRLTVL.

This clonotype was detected a few times. The chain is built from TRBV5-6 and TRBJ2-2; D possibly corresponds to TRBD1 (6 bases). Trimming removed 6 bases from V and 6 bases from J, with 21 bases in between. This CDR3 is 16 amino acids long. CDR1 is SGHDT, CDR2 YYEEEE, per germline. As DNA, the CDR3 is TGTGCCAGCACCCCCGGCGGTAACAGGGTCGCCGGGGAGCTGTTTTTT. This sequence encodes CASTPGGNRVAGELFF.

The table lists this clonotype with a count of one. The V gene is TRBV12-3 or TRBV12-4, the J gene TRBJ1-1; the match to TRBD1 covers 9 bases. After removal of 4 bases from V and 5 bases from J, the junction contained 2 bases not matched to a gene. This CDR3 region has 13 residues. CDR3 sequence (DNA): TGTGCCAGCAGTTATGGACAGGGGACTGAAGCTTTCTTT. It specifies CASSYGQGTEAFF.

The chain couples TRBV7-8 to TRBJ2-5; 8 bases match TRBD2. The CDR3 is 15 residues long. V dropped 5 bases and J dropped 5; count of bases not matched to a gene: 10. Germline CDR1 and CDR2: SGHVS and FQNEAQ. CDR3 residues: CASSDIEAGEETQYF. CDR3 nucleotides: TGTGCCAGCAGCGACATCGAAGCGGGAGAGGAGACCCAGTACTTC.

The genes are TRBV5-6 and TRBJ2-1; TRBD2 matches at 8 bases. The V gene's germline CDR1 is SGHDT and CDR2 YYEEEE. The CDR3 is 16 residues long. J was trimmed by 8 bases and V by 4 bases; bases with no gene match: 14. The CDR3, as DNA: TGTGCCAGCAGCCCCCAGTGGCGGGAGGTTGGGGATGAGCAGTTCTTC. Its protein is CASSPQWREVGDEQFF.

The table lists this clonotype with many counts. The chain joins TRBV12-3 or TRBV12-4 to TRBJ2-1; D uncertain. Trimming stripped 5 bases from V and 6 bases from J, with 8 bases between. The CDR3 covers 12 residues. The CDR3 is CASSPDTNEQFF. The DNA for the CDR3 is TGTGCCAGCAGTCCAGACACCAATGAGCAGTTCTTC.

V usage is TRBV5-6 and J usage is TRBJ2-3; 7 bases map to TRBD1. Trimming took 0 bases from V and 5 from J; bases not matched to a gene: 12. The germline V gene has CDR1 SGHDT and CDR2 YYEEEE. This CDR3 is built from 17 residues. In DNA form, the CDR3 reads TGTGCCAGCAGCTTGGTACTTAGTGGGACAGTGCTAGATACGCAGTATTTT. Amino acid sequence: CASSLVLSGTVLDTQYF.

This clonotype was observed a handful of times. The gene calls are TRBV19 and TRBJ2-2, with no clear D. The V end lost 4 bases, the J end lost 0 bases, and 12 bases lay between the germline ends. This CDR3 is 16 amino acids long. Germline CDR1 LNHDA, CDR2 SQIVND (reference sequence). CDR3 in amino acids: CASSREGYANTGELFF. The CDR3 DNA sequence: TGTGCCAGTAGTAGGGAAGGCTACGCGAACACCGGGGAGCTGTTTTTT.

There are a few counts of this clonotype. V usage is TRBV5-6 and J usage is TRBJ2-2; D is perhaps TRBD1 (5 bases). Germline CDR1 and CDR2: SGHDT and YYEEEE. The V and J ends lost 0 bases and 8 bases respectively, with 11 bases between them. This CDR3 spans 14 amino acids. The CDR3 DNA sequence: TGTGCCAGCAGCTTGGTACTCAGGGCTGGGGAGCTGTTTTTT. This gives the protein CASSLVLRAGELFF.

This clonotype showed up just a few times. The gene calls are TRBV5-1 and TRBJ1-2; maybe TRBD1 (6 bases). This CDR3 is 16 amino acids long. V lost 0 bases and J 3 bases, leaving 15 bases between the germline ends. Germline V gene lookup returns CDR1 SGHRS and CDR2 YFSETQ. The CDR3 sequence: CASSLGGTHPHYGYTF. The DNA for the CDR3 is TGCGCCAGCAGCTTGGGCGGGACACATCCCCACTATGGCTACACCTTC.

V and J are TRBV6-1 and TRBJ2-2; 7 nucleotides agree with TRBD1. Trimming at V came to 6 bases and at J to 5 bases, leaving 6 bases not matched to a gene. This CDR3 is built from 14 residues. Germline V gives CDR1 MNHNS, CDR2 SASEGT. CDR3 in DNA: TGTGCCAGCAGACGGGGACAGAAGACCGGGGAGCTGTTTTTT. Encoded protein: CASRRGQKTGELFF.